The source of this T cell receptor (beta chain) is a study of blood T cell repertoires in COVID-19. For this clone: This sample includes further DNA sequences coding for the same CDR3.

The V segment lost 3 bases and the J segment 5 bases; nucleotides outside the gene matches: 5. The germline CDR1 and CDR2 sequences are KGHSH and LQKENI. The CDR3 loop spans 15 amino acids. Clones were read by immunoSEQ multiplex PCR, and TCRdb kept only the in-frame ones, dropping some. The sample lists about 280,000 clones; around 90% were seen once. The chain is built from TRBV18 and TRBJ1-5, with 9 bases lining up with TRBD1. Input material: PBMCs or T cells enriched from blood (not recorded which). The sequence came from a young woman with acute COVID-19. The CDR3 here is CASSPPGTGHQPQHF. In nucleotides, the CDR3 is TGTGCCAGCTCACCGCCCGGGACAGGGCATCAGCCCCAGCATTTT.